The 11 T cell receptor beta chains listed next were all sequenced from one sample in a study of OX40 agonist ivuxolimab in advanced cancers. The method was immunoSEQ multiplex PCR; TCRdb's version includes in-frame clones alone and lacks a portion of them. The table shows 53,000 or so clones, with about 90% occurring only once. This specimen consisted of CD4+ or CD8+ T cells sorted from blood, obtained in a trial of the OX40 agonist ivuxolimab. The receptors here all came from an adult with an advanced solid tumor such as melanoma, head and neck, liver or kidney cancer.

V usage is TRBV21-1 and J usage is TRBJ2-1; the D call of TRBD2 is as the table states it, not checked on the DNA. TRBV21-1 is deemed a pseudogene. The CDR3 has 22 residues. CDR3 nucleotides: TGTGCCAGCAGCGCCACGAAGCGGAAGGACACCTTAGCGGGAGACTCCTACAATGAGCAGTTCTTC. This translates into CASSATKRKDTLAGDSYNEQFF.

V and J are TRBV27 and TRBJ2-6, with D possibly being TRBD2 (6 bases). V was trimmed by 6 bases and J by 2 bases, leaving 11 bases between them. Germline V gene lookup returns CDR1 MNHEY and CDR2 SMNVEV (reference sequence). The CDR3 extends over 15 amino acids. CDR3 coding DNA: TGTGCCAGCAGGGTGGAGGGGACTGGGGCCAACGTCCTGACTTTC. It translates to CASRVEGTGANVLTF.

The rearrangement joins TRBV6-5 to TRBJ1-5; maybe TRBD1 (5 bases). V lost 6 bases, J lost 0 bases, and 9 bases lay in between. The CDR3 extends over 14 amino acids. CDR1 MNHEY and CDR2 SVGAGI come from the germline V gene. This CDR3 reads CASSRVTSNQPQHF. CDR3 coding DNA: TGTGCCAGCAGCAGGGTTACTAGCAATCAGCCCCAGCATTTT.

CDR3 sequence reads: CASSSDSRSGNTIYF. CDR3 bases: TGTGCCAGCAGCTCCGACAGCCGCTCTGGAAACACCATATATTTT. This sequence joins TRBV7-3 and TRBJ1-3; a possible D gene is TRBD1 (5 bases). Per germline, CDR1 SGHTA and CDR2 FQGTGA. The CDR3 is 15 residues long. Trimming took off 4 bases at V and 0 bases at J, with 10 bases between the two ends.

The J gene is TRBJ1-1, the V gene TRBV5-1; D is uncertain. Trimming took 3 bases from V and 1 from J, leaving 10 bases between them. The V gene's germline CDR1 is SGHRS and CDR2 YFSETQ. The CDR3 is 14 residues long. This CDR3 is CASSSRLSNTEAFF. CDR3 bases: TGCGCCAGCAGCTCCCGATTGTCGAACACTGAAGCTTTCTTT.

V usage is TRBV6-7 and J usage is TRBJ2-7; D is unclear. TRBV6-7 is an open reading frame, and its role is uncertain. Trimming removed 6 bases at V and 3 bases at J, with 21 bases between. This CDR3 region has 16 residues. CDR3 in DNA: TGTGCCAGCAGCCCCATTGGTGGGATAAGGTTCTACGAGCAGTACTTC. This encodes CASSPIGGIRFYEQYF.

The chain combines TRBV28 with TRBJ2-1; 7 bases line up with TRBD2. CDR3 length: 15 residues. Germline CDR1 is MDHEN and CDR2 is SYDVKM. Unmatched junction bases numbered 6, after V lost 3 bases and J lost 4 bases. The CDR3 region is CASSLDLAEYNEQFF. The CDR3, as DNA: TGTGCCAGCAGTTTGGACCTAGCGGAGTACAATGAGCAGTTCTTC.

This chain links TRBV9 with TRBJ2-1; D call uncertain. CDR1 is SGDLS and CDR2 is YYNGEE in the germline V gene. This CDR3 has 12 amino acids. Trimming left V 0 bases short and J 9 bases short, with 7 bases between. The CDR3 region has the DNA TGTGCCAGCAGCGTAGCTCACGGTGAGCAGTTCTTC. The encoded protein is CASSVAHGEQFF.

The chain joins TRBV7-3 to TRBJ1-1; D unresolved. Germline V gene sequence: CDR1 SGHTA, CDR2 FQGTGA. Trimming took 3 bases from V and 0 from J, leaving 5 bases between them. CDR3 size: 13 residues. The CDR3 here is CASSFGMNTEAFF. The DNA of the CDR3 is TGTGCCAGCAGCTTCGGTATGAACACTGAAGCTTTCTTT.

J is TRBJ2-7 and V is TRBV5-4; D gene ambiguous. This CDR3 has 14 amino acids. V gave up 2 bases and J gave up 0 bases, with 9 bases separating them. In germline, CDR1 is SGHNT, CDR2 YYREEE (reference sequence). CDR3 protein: CASSLDGDSYEQYF. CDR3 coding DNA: TGTGCCAGCAGCTTAGACGGTGACTCCTACGAGCAGTACTTC.

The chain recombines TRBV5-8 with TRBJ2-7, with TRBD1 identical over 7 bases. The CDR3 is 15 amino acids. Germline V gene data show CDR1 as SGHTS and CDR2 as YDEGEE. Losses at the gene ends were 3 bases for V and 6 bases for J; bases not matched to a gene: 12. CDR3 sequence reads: CASSSRGTYLSEQYF. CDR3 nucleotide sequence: TGTGCCAGCAGCTCCAGGGGGACCTACCTAAGCGAGCAGTACTTC.